One and the same sample provided the 3 T cell receptor beta chains below, sequenced in a study of blood T cell repertoires in COVID-19. Assay used: immunoSEQ multiplex PCR; TCRdb lists only in-frame clones, some missing. The sample carries about 330,000 clones, 80% to 90% recorded once. The material sequenced was PBMCs or T cells enriched from blood (not recorded which). The receptor source for this set is a man aged 30 to 39 who had recovered from COVID-19.

V is TRBV7-2 and J is TRBJ2-6, with 11 bases matching TRBD1. CDR3 length equals 17 residues. The germline gives CDR1 SGHTA, CDR2 FQGNSA. V lost 5 bases, J lost 4 bases, and 7 bases stayed unmatched. In nucleotides, the CDR3 is TGTGCCAGCAGCGCCGGACAGGGGGCGACCGGGGCCAACGTCCTGACTTTC. Translated, it gives CASSAGQGATGANVLTF.

The chain links TRBV18 to TRBJ2-2, with D possibly being TRBD1 (6 bases). V gave up 6 bases and J gave up 3 bases, with 14 bases separating them. CDR3 size: 15 residues. Germline V gene data show CDR1 as KGHSH and CDR2 as LQKENI. Here the CDR3 DNA reads TGTGCCAGCTCTAAAAAGCAGGGGTACACCGGGGAGCTGTTTTTT. Its translation is CASSKKQGYTGELFF.

The chain links TRBV11-2 to TRBJ2-3; TRBD2 aligns across 9 bases. This CDR3 is 15 amino acids long. Per germline, CDR1 SGHAT and CDR2 FQNNGV. V lost 6 bases and J lost 2; bases outside the gene matches: 6. Written as DNA, the CDR3 is TGTGCCAGCAGACGAAGCGGGGGGAACACAGATACGCAGTATTTT. Amino acids: CASRRSGGNTDTQYF.